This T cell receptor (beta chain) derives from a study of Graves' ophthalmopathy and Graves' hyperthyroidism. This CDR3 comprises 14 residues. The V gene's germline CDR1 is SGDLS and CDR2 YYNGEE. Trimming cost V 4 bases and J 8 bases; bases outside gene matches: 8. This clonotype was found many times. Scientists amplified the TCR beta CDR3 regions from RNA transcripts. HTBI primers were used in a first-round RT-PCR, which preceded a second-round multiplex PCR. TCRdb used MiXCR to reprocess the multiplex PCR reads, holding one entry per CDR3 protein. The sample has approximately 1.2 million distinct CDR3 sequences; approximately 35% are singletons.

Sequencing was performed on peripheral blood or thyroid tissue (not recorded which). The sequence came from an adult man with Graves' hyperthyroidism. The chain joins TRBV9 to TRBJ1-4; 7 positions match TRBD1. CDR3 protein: CASSPGTDEEKLFF. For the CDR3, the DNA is TGTGCCAGCAGCCCAGGGACAGACGAAGAAAAACTGTTTTTT.